The next 12 T cell receptor beta chains were all read from a single sample in a study of blood T cell repertoires in COVID-19. TCRdb's copy holds only in-frame clones and misses some; the assay was immunoSEQ multiplex PCR. The table shows 85,000 to 120,000 clones, with about 84% occurring only once. The specimen sequenced was peripheral blood. These receptors all come from a woman in her sixties or seventies with acute or convalescent COVID-19.

V gene TRBV27 combines with J gene TRBJ2-1, with TRBD2 matching over 10 bases. V shed 5 bases, J shed 1 base, and the junction held 8 bases outside the gene matches. The germline V gene has CDR1 MNHEY and CDR2 SMNVEV (reference sequence). This CDR3 region has 17 residues. DNA for the CDR3: TGTGCCAGCAGTCCCCCAGGACTAGCGGTATCCTACAATGAGCAGTTCTTC. Translated, it gives CASSPPGLAVSYNEQFF.

J is TRBJ1-1 and V is TRBV4-2; TRBD1 aligns across 9 bases. The CDR3 length is 15 residues. The ends lost 4 bases at V and 3 bases at J; junction bases unmatched: 6. Germline V gene sequence: CDR1 LGHNA, CDR2 YNFKEQ. The chain's CDR3 is CASSRKQGADTEAFF. The CDR3 nucleotides are TGTGCCAGCAGCCGAAAACAGGGGGCGGACACTGAAGCTTTCTTT.

The V gene is TRBV7-6, the J gene TRBJ2-3, with TRBD2 identical over 11 bases. V dropped 5 bases and J dropped 0; count of bases not matched to a gene: 4. From germline, CDR1 is SGHVS and CDR2 FNYEAQ. This CDR3 has 16 residues. The CDR3 DNA sequence: TGTGCCAGCAGCCCATGGACTAGCGGGAGCACAGATACGCAGTATTTT. Translating it yields CASSPWTSGSTDTQYF.

The chain uses TRBV27 and TRBJ1-2, with 7 bases matching TRBD1. The CDR3 extends over 15 amino acids. CDR1 is MNHEY, CDR2 SMNVEV, per germline (reference sequence). V gave up 4 bases and J gave up 2 bases; unmatched junction bases: 7. In DNA form, the CDR3 reads TGTGCCAGCAGTTGGGACAGCCTAGACAACTATGGCTACACCTTC. This encodes CASSWDSLDNYGYTF.

V is TRBV19 and J is TRBJ2-5; TRBD2 agrees at 13 bases. Germline CDR1 and CDR2: LNHDA and SQIVND (reference sequence). This CDR3 has 17 residues. Trimming removed 5 bases from V and 5 bases from J; junction bases left unmatched: 11. The CDR3 here is CASSFRGLAGVRETQYF. The DNA for the CDR3 is TGTGCCAGTAGTTTCCGAGGACTAGCGGGAGTGCGGGAGACCCAGTACTTC.

The chain links TRBV6-6 to TRBJ1-2, with a tentative D call TRBD1 (6 bases). V was trimmed by 8 bases and J by 0 bases, leaving 13 bases between them. The CDR3 consists of 14 residues. CDR1 is MNHNY, CDR2 SVGAGI, per germline (reference sequence). This chain's CDR3 is CASWKQGTNYGYTF. The DNA of the CDR3 is TGTGCCAGCTGGAAGCAGGGGACTAACTATGGCTACACCTTC.

The table lists this clone with a count of one. The rearrangement joins TRBV19 to TRBJ1-4; a possible D gene is TRBD1 (5 bases). Germline CDR1 and CDR2: LNHDA and SQIVND (reference sequence). V lost 2 bases and J lost 4, with 8 bases in between. This CDR3 region has 14 residues. CDR3 sequence reads: CASSIQGYNEKLFF. DNA for the CDR3: TGTGCCAGTAGTATACAGGGCTATAATGAAAAACTGTTTTTT.

The rearrangement links TRBV5-4 to TRBJ2-5; 7 bases map to TRBD1. Germline V gives CDR1 SGHNT, CDR2 YYREEE (reference sequence). This CDR3 has 16 residues. V dropped 1 base and J dropped 5; count of bases not matched to a gene: 11. DNA for the CDR3: TGTGCCAGCAGCTTGAGAGGGGGCGCGCCGGGGGAGACCCAGTACTTC. It is translated as CASSLRGGAPGETQYF.

This clone occurred once. The chain joins TRBV12-3 or TRBV12-4 to TRBJ2-1; maybe TRBD1 (6 bases). V lost 4 bases to trimming and J lost 13 bases, with 17 bases between them. The CDR3 totals 13 residues. CDR3 sequence (DNA): TGTGCCAGCAGTTGGGGTGGGAACAGGGTACAGTTCTTC. It is translated as CASSWGGNRVQFF.

This sequence joins TRBV4-1 and TRBJ2-3, with TRBD2 identical over 8 bases. This CDR3 has 17 amino acids. The germline V gene has CDR1 MGHRA and CDR2 YSYEKL. J was trimmed by 3 bases and V by 3 bases; bases with no gene match: 11. CDR3 nucleotide sequence: TGCGCCAGCAGCCAGTCCATAGCGGGCGGGGGGACAGATACGCAGTATTTT. This sequence encodes CASSQSIAGGGTDTQYF.

The chain carries TRBV10-3 and TRBJ2-2; TRBD1 matches 10 bases. CDR3 size: 16 residues. Unmatched junction bases numbered 5, after V lost 3 bases and J lost 4 bases. Germline CDR1 ENHRY, CDR2 SYGVKD. CDR3 in amino acids: CAISDSGTGATGELFF. CDR3 sequence (DNA): TGTGCCATCAGTGATTCCGGGACAGGGGCCACCGGGGAGCTGTTTTTT.

The chain carries TRBV2 and TRBJ1-1; D is unclear. Germline-derived CDR1 and CDR2 are SNHLY and FYNNEI. Between the trimmed V and J ends, which lost 6 bases and 10 bases, there was a span of 15 bases. CDR3 length: 12 residues. CDR3 sequence reads: CASRERTAGAFF. CDR3 nucleotides: TGTGCCAGCAGGGAAAGGACGGCGGGAGCTTTCTTT.